What follows are 22 T cell receptor beta chains derived from one specimen sequenced in a study of regulatory T cells in long-lasting Graves disease. According to the study, TCR beta libraries were built with iRepertoire HTBI primers and CDR3-region Arm-PCR. From the multiplex PCR reads, TCRdb called clonotypes with MiXCR, one entry per CDR3 protein. The data contain a few hundred thousand distinct CDR3 sequences, roughly 10% of them seen just once; the ten biggest clones take up under 20%. Time point of the sample: newly diagnosed GD, antithyroid drugs for less than 3 months. The TCR library was prepared using RNA isolated from PBMCs. These same records also appear under a second study, on T cells in Graves' hyperthyroidism and ophthalmopathy.

Specimen: peripheral blood mononuclear cells (PBMCs), collected at new diagnosis, from a patient treated with antithyroid drugs. These TCRs come from a young woman with Graves disease.

The chain couples TRBV19 to TRBJ2-1, with 7 bases that match TRBD2. The V gene's germline CDR1 is LNHDA and CDR2 SQIVND (reference sequence). The J segment lost 5 bases and the V segment lost 3 bases, leaving 7 bases of the junction unmatched. This CDR3 has 15 amino acids. Written as DNA, the CDR3 is TGTGCCAGTAGTATTAGAGCGGGACGGAACAATGAGCAGTTCTTC. This gives the protein CASSIRAGRNNEQFF.

This clonotype was picked up many times. The chain carries TRBV2 and TRBJ2-4; TRBD1 might be the D (6 bases). The CDR3 spans 15 residues. V was shortened by 7 bases and J by 0 bases, with 13 bases between the two germline ends. Germline loops: CDR1 SNHLY, CDR2 FYNNEI. The CDR3 nucleotides read TGTGCCAGCAAGGGACAAGTCATAGCCAAAAACATTCAGTACTTC. It translates to CASKGQVIAKNIQYF.

This clonotype was detected ten times or more. This chain joins TRBV28 and TRBJ2-7; D is unresolved. Germline CDR1 MDHEN, CDR2 SYDVKM. Trimming shortened V by 4 bases and J by 5 bases, and 3 bases separated the two germline ends. This CDR3 contains 10 residues. The CDR3 is CASSYNEQYF. The CDR3 DNA reads as TGTGCCAGCAGTTATAACGAGCAGTACTTC.

This clonotype was recorded many times. CDR3 DNA sequence: TGCAGTGCTAGAGATTGGACAGCCAACGAGCAGTACTTC. It specifies CSARDWTANEQYF. This chain connects TRBV20-1 to TRBJ2-7; tentatively, D is TRBD1 (6 bases). Germline V CDR1 and CDR2: DFQATT, SNEGSKA (reference sequence). The CDR3 spans 13 residues. Trimming stripped 0 bases from V and 5 bases from J, with 11 bases between.

This clonotype showed up many times. The genes are TRBV4-1 and TRBJ1-2; D is undetermined. Germline CDR1 is MGHRA and CDR2 is YSYEKL. Trimming took off 0 bases at V and 4 bases at J, with 12 bases between the two ends. The length of the CDR3 is 15 residues. The DNA for the CDR3 is TGCGCCAGCAGCCAAGATCGCAAGGAGCTCTATGGCTACACCTTC. Translation: CASSQDRKELYGYTF.

There are many counts of this clonotype. The rearrangement uses TRBV7-8 and TRBJ2-5, with TRBD2 matching over 7 bases. The germline CDR1 and CDR2 sequences are SGHVS and FQNEAQ. After removal of 0 bases from V and 10 bases from J, the junction contained 5 bases not matched to a gene. The CDR3 has 13 amino acids. The CDR3 nucleotides read TGTGCCAGCAGCTTAGCGGGGGGGACCCACCAGTACTTC. Translating gives CASSLAGGTHQYF.

This chain joins TRBV2 and TRBJ2-1; 8 bases line up with TRBD1. The CDR3 covers 13 residues. The junction had 7 bases not matched to a gene; V was cut back by 8 bases and J by 7 bases. From germline, CDR1 is SNHLY and CDR2 FYNNEI. CDR3: CASGRTGWNEQFF. The DNA for the CDR3 is TGTGCCAGCGGTAGGACAGGGTGGAATGAGCAGTTCTTC.

This clonotype was observed many times. This chain uses TRBV7-2 with TRBJ2-4, with D possibly matching TRBD2 (7 bases). Looked up from germline, CDR1 is SGHTA and CDR2 is FQGNSA. The CDR3 loop spans 13 amino acids. V was cut by 9 bases and J by 5 bases, with 14 bases left in between. The CDR3, as DNA: TGTGCCAGTCGGGGGGCGTCGGAAAACATTCAGTACTTC. It is translated as CASRGASENIQYF.

This clonotype was picked up many times. This sequence joins TRBV28 and TRBJ2-1, with TRBD2 matching 16 bases. The V gene's germline CDR1 is MDHEN and CDR2 SYDVKM. V shed 4 bases and J 7 bases; nucleotides not matched to a gene: 7. The CDR3 consists of 17 residues. CDR3 residues: CASSSTPGLAGGNEQFF. DNA of the CDR3: TGTGCCAGCAGTTCTACACCGGGACTAGCGGGAGGGAATGAGCAGTTCTTC.

This clonotype was counted many times. This chain uses TRBV7-2 with TRBJ1-1, with D uncertain. This CDR3 is 15 amino acids long. Germline values: CDR1 SGHTA, CDR2 FQGNSA. V was clipped by 2 bases and J by 2 bases, with 12 bases between them. CDR3 sequence (DNA): TGTGCCAGCAGCTTACTTCCGATAGATAACACTGAAGCTTTCTTT. It translates to CASSLLPIDNTEAFF.

J is TRBJ2-1 and V is TRBV14; D uncertain. V was clipped by 1 base and J by 0 bases, with 7 bases between them. Germline CDR1 SGHDN, CDR2 FVKESK. The CDR3 covers 15 residues. The CDR3 protein is CASSQAFSSYNEQFF. CDR3 sequence (DNA): TGTGCCAGCAGCCAAGCCTTTTCCTCCTACAATGAGCAGTTCTTC.

This clonotype was counted ten times or more. CDR3 bases: TGTGCCAGCAGTTACTCGGCTGGGTGGACCTACGAGCAGTACTTC. Its protein is CASSYSAGWTYEQYF. The chain recombines TRBV6-5 with TRBJ2-7; D not resolved. Germline loops: CDR1 MNHEY, CDR2 SVGAGI. V lost 0 bases and J 2 bases, leaving 11 bases between the germline ends. This CDR3 is 15 amino acids long.

In its sample, this clonotype was seen many times. In nucleotides, the CDR3 is TGTGCCAGCGAGCCGACTAGCCCCGATACGCAGTATTTT. This sequence encodes CASEPTSPDTQYF. The rearrangement joins TRBV6-1 to TRBJ2-3; 7 nucleotides line up with TRBD2. This CDR3 region has 13 residues. V lost 8 bases and J lost 6; bases outside the gene matches: 8. Looked up from germline, CDR1 is MNHNS and CDR2 is SASEGT.

Note on this clonotype: With a much larger clone just one base away, this may be a read error. The chain carries TRBV28 and TRBJ2-3, with a tentative D call TRBD1 (7 bases). This CDR3 has 15 amino acids. Germline values: CDR1 MDHEN, CDR2 SYDVKM. V was trimmed by 7 bases and J by 2 bases, leaving 16 bases between them. The CDR3 loop is CASTLGGTDTDTQYF. The CDR3 bases are TGTGCCAGCACTCTCGGAGGGACAGACACAGATACGCAGTATTTT.

This clonotype has ten or more counts. The chain has TRBV7-8 and TRBJ1-5; TRBD1 aligns across 7 bases. This CDR3 has 22 residues. Per the germline V gene, CDR1 is SGHVS and CDR2 is FQNEAQ. J was trimmed by 1 base and V by 1 base; bases with no gene match: 22. The CDR3 DNA sequence: TGTGCCAGCAGCTTAGGCCTCCTTGGCCCGGGACAGCGGGCAGTCAGCAATCAGCCCCAGCATTTT. Protein: CASSLGLLGPGQRAVSNQPQHF.

This clonotype was counted only a few times. This sequence joins TRBV6-1 and TRBJ2-7; a weak D match, TRBD2 (5 bases). CDR3 size: 14 residues. Germline CDR1 is MNHNS and CDR2 is SASEGT. V was pared by 0 bases and J by 7 bases, with 13 bases between. The CDR3 region is CASSEAGNPGEQYV. The CDR3 bases are TGTGCCAGCAGTGAAGCCGGGAACCCGGGGGAGCAGTACGTC.

This clonotype occurred a few times. This may be a read error, as it is one base from a much larger clone. This chain uses TRBV6-2 or TRBV6-3 with TRBJ2-1; D uncertain. The ends were cut back, 5 bases at V and 1 base at J, with 24 bases in the middle. There are 19 residues in the CDR3. The germline gives CDR1 MNHEY, CDR2 SVGEGT. The CDR3 coding sequence is TGTGCCAGCAGTCATCAAGGGAATGACCGTCAAATTTCCTACAATGAGCAGTTCTTC. The encoded protein is CASSHQGNDRQISYNEQFF.

This clonotype was observed a handful of times. This chain connects TRBV6-5 to TRBJ2-5; D not certain. V was trimmed by 0 bases and J by 7 bases, leaving 12 bases between them. CDR3 length: 14 residues. The germline V gene encodes CDR1 MNHEY and CDR2 SVGAGI. In DNA, the CDR3 is TGTGCCAGCAGTTACTCGAAGTACGGTGGGACCCAGTACTTC. Translating it yields CASSYSKYGGTQYF.

As regards this clonotype: At one end the junction does not follow the germline gene, possibly because of a read error. The genes are TRBV19 and TRBJ1-5; D perhaps matches TRBD1 (6 bases). This CDR3 is 15 amino acids long. Germline values: CDR1 LNHDA, CDR2 SQIVND (reference sequence). The CDR3 DNA sequence: TGTCCCAGCTCTTGGGGGCGCGTGAGCAATCAGCCCCAGCATTTT. Translating gives CPSSWGRVSNQPQHF.

In its sample, this clonotype was seen a few times. The chain couples TRBV11-2 to TRBJ2-1; perhaps TRBD2 as D (5 bases). Trimming pared 3 bases from V and 4 bases from J, leaving 13 bases between. CDR3 length equals 15 residues. Germline CDR1 reads SGHAT; CDR2 reads FQNNGV. CDR3 nucleotide sequence: TGTGCCAGCAGCTTCGAGGGCCTCGAGTACAATGAGCAGTTCTTC. The encoded protein is CASSFEGLEYNEQFF. Supplemented by reference TRBV11-2 and TRBJ2-1, the full variable domain reads EAGVAQSPRYKIIEKRQSVAFWCNPISGHATLYWYQQILGQGPKLLIQFQNNGVVDDSQLPKDRFSAERLKGVDSTLKIQPAKLEDSAVYLCASSFEGLEYNEQFFGPGTRLTVL.

This clonotype came up many times. The chain couples TRBV7-2 to TRBJ2-3; no clear D gene. Germline V gene lookup returns CDR1 SGHTA and CDR2 FQGNSA. The germline V and J ends were trimmed by 2 bases and 4 bases, with 7 bases remaining between them. The length of the CDR3 is 13 residues. For the CDR3, the DNA is TGTGCCAGCAGCTTACTCCCCGCAGATACGCAGTATTTT. It translates to CASSLLPADTQYF.

There are a few counts of this clonotype. V gene TRBV3-1 combines with J gene TRBJ2-5; no definite D call. V lost 2 bases and J lost 4, with 14 bases in between. Germline V gene data show CDR1 as LGHDT and CDR2 as YNNKEL (reference sequence). The CDR3 length is 15 residues. The CDR3 region is CASSQTWASRETQYF. Here the CDR3 DNA reads TGTGCCAGCAGCCAAACTTGGGCGAGCCGAGAGACCCAGTACTTC.